This TCR beta chain is from a study of blood T cell repertoires in COVID-19. Study summary: The United States, Italy and Spain provided the acute and convalescent COVID-19 samples.

Germline V gene lookup returns CDR1 MDHEN and CDR2 SYDVKM. Trimming cost V 5 bases and J 5 bases; bases outside gene matches: 12. There are 16 residues in the CDR3. As processed by the authors: Amplifying reference gene primers gave estimates of nucleated cell counts. Sequenced by immunoSEQ multiplex PCR; TCRdb stores in-frame clones only, minus some. V and J calls and clone size are those listed in that table; D and trimming were worked out from the DNA. The table records around 150,000 clones, about 78% of them present only once. The chain carries TRBV28 and TRBJ2-3, with TRBD1 matching 8 bases. The sequencing input was peripheral blood. The sequence was obtained from a man between 60 and 75 years old who had recovered from COVID-19. The CDR3 sequence: CASSPHPAGGVDTQYF. As DNA, the CDR3 is TGTGCCAGCAGTCCCCACCCGGCAGGGGGCGTAGATACGCAGTATTTT.